This T cell receptor (beta chain) comes out of a study of blood T cell repertoires in COVID-19. The authors' processing: Estimation of nucleated cell counts was performed using reference gene primer amplification. Measured with immunoSEQ multiplex PCR; TCRdb has only the in-frame clones, and not every one. From that table come the V and J calls and clone size; the DNA was used to work out D and trimming. The sample carries over 100,000 clones, around four fifths recorded once. With V trimmed by 4 bases and J by 5 bases, 11 bases remained unmatched. Germline V gene sequence: CDR1 SGDLS, CDR2 YYNGEE. The CDR3 is 16 amino acids.

The sample comprised peripheral blood. V and J are TRBV9 and TRBJ2-5; 10 nucleotides match TRBD1. The sequence came from a middle-aged man with active or convalescent COVID-19. CDR3 loop: CASSPSGQGPKETQYF. The DNA for the CDR3 is TGTGCCAGCAGCCCCTCGGGACAGGGGCCCAAGGAGACCCAGTACTTC. Full variable domain (missing parts from reference TRBV9 and TRBJ2-5): DSGVTQTPKHLITATGQRVTLRCSPRSGDLSVYWYQQSLDQGLQFLIQYYNGEERAKGNILERFSAQQFPDLHSELNLSSLELGDSALYFCASSPSGQGPKETQYFGPGTRLLVL.